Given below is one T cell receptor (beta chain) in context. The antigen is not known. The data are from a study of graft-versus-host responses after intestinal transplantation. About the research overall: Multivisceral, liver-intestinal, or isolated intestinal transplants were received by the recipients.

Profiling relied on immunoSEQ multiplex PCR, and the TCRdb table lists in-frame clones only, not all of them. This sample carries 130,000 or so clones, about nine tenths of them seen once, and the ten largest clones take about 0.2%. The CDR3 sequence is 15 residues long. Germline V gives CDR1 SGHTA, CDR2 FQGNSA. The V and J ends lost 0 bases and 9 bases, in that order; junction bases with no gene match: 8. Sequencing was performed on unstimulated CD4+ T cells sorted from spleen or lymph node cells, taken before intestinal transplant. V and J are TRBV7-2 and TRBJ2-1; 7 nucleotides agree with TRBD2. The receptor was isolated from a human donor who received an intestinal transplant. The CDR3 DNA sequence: TGTGCCAGCAGCTTAGCCAGCGGGGCTGGGAGTGAGCAGTTCTTC. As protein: CASSLASGAGSEQFF.